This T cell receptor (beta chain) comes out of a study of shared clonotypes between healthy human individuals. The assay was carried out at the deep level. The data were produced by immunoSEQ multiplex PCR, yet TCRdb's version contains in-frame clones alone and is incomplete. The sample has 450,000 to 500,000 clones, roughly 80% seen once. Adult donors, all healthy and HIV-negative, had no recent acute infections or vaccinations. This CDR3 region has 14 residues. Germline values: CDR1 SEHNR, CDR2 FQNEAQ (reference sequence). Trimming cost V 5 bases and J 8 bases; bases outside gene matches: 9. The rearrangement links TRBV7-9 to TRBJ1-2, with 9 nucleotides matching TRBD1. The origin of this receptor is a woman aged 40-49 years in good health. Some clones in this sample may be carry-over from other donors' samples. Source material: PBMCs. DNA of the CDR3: TGTGCCAGCAGCCCCGAGGGACAGGGCCAAGGCTACACCTTC. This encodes CASSPEGQGQGYTF.